These 10 T cell receptor beta chains share one sample of origin, sequenced in a study of vaccination and CD4 T cells after COVID-19. The antigens for these receptors are not known. Documented treatment: approximately nine-day PBMC culture with coronavirus spike peptide pools or control peptides (ViraFEST assay). The assay that was used to sequence DNA from cultured CD4+ T cells was the Oncomine TCR Beta short-read assay. Each CDR3 protein gets one entry after TCRdb re-called the PCR reads with MiXCR. The table has 15,000 to 20,000 distinct CDR3 sequences, 63% seen once; the top ten hold 12%. Sequencing input: CD4+ T cells from blood, cultured in vitro. Receptor source: a human donor who had recovered from COVID-19.

This clonotype was counted a few times. This chain connects TRBV5-4 to TRBJ2-1; the D is unclear. The CDR3 loop spans 13 amino acids. The germline V gene encodes CDR1 SGHNT and CDR2 YYREEE (reference sequence). V dropped 0 bases and J dropped 10 bases, with 11 bases sitting between them. CDR3 sequence: CASSLAPGDEQFF. CDR3 nucleotide sequence: TGTGCCAGCAGCTTGGCCCCAGGTGACGAGCAGTTCTTC.

The chain joins TRBV7-9 to TRBJ1-2; 7 bases are shared with TRBD1. The ends lost 4 bases at V and 2 bases at J; junction bases unmatched: 10. CDR3 length: 16 amino acids. CDR1 is SEHNR and CDR2 is FQNEAQ in the germline V gene (reference sequence). The CDR3 reads CASSWTGKLRNYGYTF. The DNA for the CDR3 is TGTGCCAGCAGCTGGACAGGAAAACTCAGAAACTATGGCTACACCTTC. Full variable domain (rest looked up from reference TRBV7-9 and TRBJ1-2): DTGVSQNPRHKITKRGQNVTFRCDPISEHNRLYWYRQTLGQGPEFLTYFQNEAQLEKSRLLSDRFSAERPKGSFSTLEIQRTEQGDSAMYLCASSWTGKLRNYGYTFGSGTRLTVV.

For this clonotype: No conserved phenylalanine or tryptophan is present at the end of the CDR3, so a read error is the likely explanation. The chain employs TRBV2 and TRBJ2-3, with no clear D. CDR3 length: 14 residues. Between the trimmed V and J ends, which lost 4 bases and 0 bases, there was a span of 8 bases. Germline V gives CDR1 SNHLY, CDR2 FYNNEI. CDR3 nucleotide sequence: TGTGCCAGCAGTGTTCGAACTAGCACAGATACGCAGTATTAT. Its translation: CASSVRTSTDTQYY.

The V gene is TRBV6-1, the J gene TRBJ1-2; the match to TRBD1 covers 7 bases. V lost 8 bases, J lost 1 base, and 7 bases stayed unmatched. The length of the CDR3 is 14 residues. Looked up from germline, CDR1 is MNHNS and CDR2 is SASEGT. DNA of the CDR3: TGTGCCAGCCGATTGGACAGGAGTAACTATGGCTACACCTTC. Encoded protein: CASRLDRSNYGYTF.

The gene calls are TRBV28 and TRBJ2-7; D perhaps matches TRBD1 (6 bases). CDR1 is MDHEN and CDR2 is SYDVKM in the germline V gene. Trimming shortened V by 8 bases and J by 0 bases, and 11 bases separated the two germline ends. The CDR3 is 13 amino acids. In nucleotides, the CDR3 is TGTGCCAGCTCCGGGACAAACTCCTACGAGCAGTACTTC. Residues: CASSGTNSYEQYF.

This clonotype was counted once. The chain employs TRBV10-2 and TRBJ1-5; no firm D call. Trimming took off 2 bases at V and 3 bases at J, with 11 bases between the two ends. Germline V gene data show CDR1 as WSHSY and CDR2 as SAAADI. The CDR3 has 15 amino acids. CDR3: CASSETRQLNQPQHF. The CDR3 nucleotides read TGCGCCAGCAGTGAGACGCGGCAGCTCAATCAGCCCCAGCATTTT.

The V call is TRBV7-2, the J call TRBJ1-6, with 9 bases matching TRBD1. This CDR3 region has 15 residues. Germline V lookup: CDR1 SGHTA, CDR2 FQGNSA. The V gene end was trimmed by 5 bases and the J gene end by 7 bases; junction bases not matched to a gene: 6. The CDR3 reads CASSLSTGGNSPLHF. CDR3 bases: TGTGCCAGCAGCCTGTCGACAGGGGGGAATTCACCCCTCCACTTT.

The rearrangement joins TRBV5-1 to TRBJ2-5; TRBD1 aligns across 7 bases. J lost 5 bases, V lost 3 bases, and 7 bases had no gene match. CDR3 length: 14 amino acids. Germline loops: CDR1 SGHRS, CDR2 YFSETQ. The CDR3 coding sequence is TGCGCCAGCAGCTCAGGACAGGTAGGGGAGACCCAGTACTTC. It specifies CASSSGQVGETQYF.

The chain employs TRBV20-1 and TRBJ1-2, with D possibly being TRBD1 (6 bases). Germline CDR1 and CDR2: DFQATT and SNEGSKA (reference sequence). The V gene lost 5 bases and the J gene lost 5 bases, with 21 bases spanning the gap. The CDR3 runs to 15 residues. The CDR3: CSAPEGGAYVYGYTF. The CDR3 region has the DNA TGCAGTGCTCCCGAGGGGGGGGCCTACGTTTATGGCTACACCTTC.

The V call is TRBV6-5, the J call TRBJ2-7; D unresolved. Germline-derived CDR1 and CDR2 are MNHEY and SVGAGI. CDR3 length: 11 amino acids. The ends were cut back, 4 bases at V and 4 bases at J, with 5 bases in the middle. CDR3 sequence (DNA): TGTGCCAGCAGTTGGGGTTACGAGCAGTACTTC. Translating gives CASSWGYEQYF.